This TCR beta chain was recorded in a study of blood T cell repertoires in COVID-19. Across the whole study: The United States, Italy and Spain were the sources of the acute and convalescent COVID-19 samples. T cells, B-cell-depleted T cells, or PBMCs provided the cDNA or gDNA that served as material.

As handled by the study authors: Researchers report that nucleated cell counts were estimated from reference gene primer amplification. The data were produced by immunoSEQ multiplex PCR, yet TCRdb's version contains in-frame clones alone and is incomplete. D and trimming were read from the DNA, whereas the V and J calls and clone size are those reported in that table. The sample lists about 280,000 clones; 86% were seen once. The V gene end was trimmed by 4 bases and the J gene end by 5 bases; junction bases not matched to a gene: 10. The CDR3 has 16 amino acids. Germline loops: CDR1 MDHEN, CDR2 SYDVKM.

Specimen: peripheral blood. The rearrangement joins TRBV28 to TRBJ1-2; 10 positions match TRBD1. The origin of this receptor is a woman aged 25 to 39 with active or convalescent COVID-19. The DNA for the CDR3 is TGTGCCAGCAGTTCCTTACCCGGACAGGGGGTGTATGGCTACACCTTC. Its translation: CASSSLPGQGVYGYTF.